This TCR beta chain was captured in a study of cytomegalovirus exposure and HLA in healthy donors. Use of 60 Vbeta and 13 Jbeta primers characterized the PCR. Produced via immunoSEQ multiplex PCR; TCRdb's table is partial and in-frame only. The table lists 150,000 to 200,000 clones, 70% to 80% of them singletons, with roughly 10% in the top ten. Germline assignment: CDR1 SQVTM and CDR2 ANQGSEA. This CDR3 spans 14 amino acids. This receptor was obtained from a man aged 18-30 years in good health and CMV-seropositive. Sequencing was performed on PBMCs. The chain links TRBV29-1 to TRBJ2-5; 8 nucleotides match TRBD1. TRBJ2-7 explains the end of the DNA better; the J call may be wrong. CDR3 sequence: CSVENRGTGYEQYF. DNA of the CDR3: TGCAGCGTTGAAAACAGGGGGACCGGCTACGAGCAGTACTTC.